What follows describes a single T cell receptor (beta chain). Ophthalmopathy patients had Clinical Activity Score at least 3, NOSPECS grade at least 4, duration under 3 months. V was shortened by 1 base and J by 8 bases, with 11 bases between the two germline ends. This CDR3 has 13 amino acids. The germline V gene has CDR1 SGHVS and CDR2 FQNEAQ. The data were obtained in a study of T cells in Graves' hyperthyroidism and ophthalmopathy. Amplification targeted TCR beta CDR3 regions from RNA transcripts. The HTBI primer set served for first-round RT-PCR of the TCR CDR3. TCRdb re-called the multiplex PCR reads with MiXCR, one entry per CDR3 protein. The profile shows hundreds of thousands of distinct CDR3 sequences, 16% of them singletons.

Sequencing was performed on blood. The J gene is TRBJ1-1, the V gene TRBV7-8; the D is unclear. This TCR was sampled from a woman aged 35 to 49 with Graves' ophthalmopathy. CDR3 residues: CASSLGAAPEAFF. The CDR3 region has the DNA TGTGCCAGCAGCTTAGGGGCGGCCCCCGAAGCTTTCTTT.